Listed below are T cell receptor beta chains from one sample, sequenced in a study of lymphopenia after photon versus proton radiotherapy. Sequencing was performed with immunoSEQ multiplex PCR; in TCRdb, only in-frame clones are kept and a portion is missing. The sample yields approximately 31,000 clones, about 87% seen once. The material sequenced was peripheral blood, taken from a patient treated with proton-based radiotherapy. All receptors come from a woman aged 70-85 years with pancreatic cancer. Both conserved end residues are part of each CDR3. The order of the fields is clone size, D gene, V gene, J gene, CDR3 DNA, CDR3 protein. D genes are given only for firm matches. The size field is filled for only some rows; it gives once, few, many or a size class.

size: -; D: TRBD2; V: TRBV29-1; J: TRBJ2-7; DNA: TGCAGCGTCCTAATTCCCCTCGCGGGAGTTTACTACGAGCAGTACTTC; CDR3: CSVLIPLAGVYYEQYF
size: once; D: -; V: TRBV6-5; J: TRBJ2-7; DNA: TGTGCCAGCAAGAACAGGAACGAGCAGTACTTC; CDR3: CASKNRNEQYF
size: -; D: -; V: TRBV29-1; J: TRBJ2-7; DNA: TGCAGCGTTTCGGAACAGGGCTACGAGCAGTACTTC; CDR3: CSVSEQGYEQYF
size: few; D: -; V: TRBV28; J: TRBJ1-5; DNA: TGTGCCAGCAGTTCCCAGGGGTTCGGACAGCCCCAGCATTTT; CDR3: CASSSQGFGQPQHF
size: -; D: TRBD2; V: TRBV7-9; J: TRBJ2-5; DNA: TGTGCCAGCGTGGCGGGAGTAAACTCAGAGACCCAGTACTTC; CDR3: CASVAGVNSETQYF
size: once; D: -; V: TRBV19; J: TRBJ2-1; DNA: TGTGCCAGTAGTATTGACAGTTTCAATGAGCAGTTCTTC; CDR3: CASSIDSFNEQFF
size: -; D: TRBD2; V: TRBV2; J: TRBJ2-1; DNA: TGTGCCAGCACCTCTAGCGGAGAGCAGTTCTTC; CDR3: CASTSSGEQFF
size: -; D: TRBD1; V: TRBV7-3; J: TRBJ2-5; DNA: TGTGCCAGCAGCTCGAACAGGGGGCGGGGAGAGACCCAGTACTTC; CDR3: CASSSNRGRGETQYF
size: -; D: TRBD1; V: TRBV6-5; J: TRBJ2-7; DNA: TGTGCCAGCAGTACAGGGGTTTCAGTTGGGGAGCAGTACTTC; CDR3: CASSTGVSVGEQYF
size: once; D: -; V: TRBV7-9; J: TRBJ2-5; DNA: TGTGCCGGCGAGGAGGGCCAAGAGACCCAGTACTTC; CDR3: CAGEEGQETQYF